This record looks at one TCR beta chain sequence and its context. This sample is drawn from a study of blood T cell repertoires in COVID-19. Trimming cost V 5 bases and J 4 bases, with 17 bases left between them. There are 15 residues in the CDR3. The germline V gene encodes CDR1 LGHDT and CDR2 YNNKEL (reference sequence). Measured with immunoSEQ multiplex PCR; TCRdb has only the in-frame clones, and not every one. The sample shows over 200,000 clones, approximately 84% of them seen only once. Sequencing used PBMCs or T cells enriched from blood (not recorded which). This sequence originates from a man between 60 and 75 years old who had recovered from COVID-19. The chain links TRBV3-1 (or the pseudogene TRBV3-2) to TRBJ1-2, with TRBD1 as a possible D gene (5 bases). Here the CDR3 DNA reads TGTGCCAGCAGCGCCCCTGGGGGGGGTTTCTATGGCTACACCTTC. Its translation: CASSAPGGGFYGYTF.